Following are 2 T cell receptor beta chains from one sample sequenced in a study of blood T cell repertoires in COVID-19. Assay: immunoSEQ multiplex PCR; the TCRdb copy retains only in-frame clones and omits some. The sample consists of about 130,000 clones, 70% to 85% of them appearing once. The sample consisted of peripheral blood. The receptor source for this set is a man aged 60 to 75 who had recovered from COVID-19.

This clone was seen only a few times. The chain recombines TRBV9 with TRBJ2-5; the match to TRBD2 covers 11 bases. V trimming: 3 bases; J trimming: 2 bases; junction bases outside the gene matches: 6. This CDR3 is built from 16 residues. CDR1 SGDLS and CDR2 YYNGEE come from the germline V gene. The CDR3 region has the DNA TGTGCCAGCAGCGCGAACCTAGCGGGGGGTCAAGAGACCCAGTACTTC. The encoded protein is CASSANLAGGQETQYF.

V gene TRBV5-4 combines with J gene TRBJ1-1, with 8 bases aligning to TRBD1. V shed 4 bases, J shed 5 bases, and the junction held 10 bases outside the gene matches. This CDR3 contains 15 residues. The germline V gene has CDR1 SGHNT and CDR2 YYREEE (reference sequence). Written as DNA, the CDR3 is TGTGCCAGCAGCCGTACGACAGGGGAGGGTACTGAAGCTTTCTTT. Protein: CASSRTTGEGTEAFF.